This T cell receptor beta chain was observed in a study of response to subunit inactivated influenza vaccine (dated by TCRdb to 2016 to 2019). About the study as a whole: Deep quantitative profiling of the T cell receptor repertoire was used in the study to follow responses to a trivalent subunit inactivated influenza vaccine. General conclusions and limits of the study: The authors suggested that each seasonal influenza vaccination may recruit only a limited number of new T cells.

With respect to this clonotype: What antigen it recognizes has not been identified. No base-level quality is on record; no much larger clone is a single base apart.

The CDR3 starts with the cysteine, ends with the phenylalanine, and has 15 residues. Only CDR3 DNA remains: 45 bases, in frame from the first base. The germline V gene (reference sequence) provides CDR1 SEHNR and CDR2 FQNEAQ. Compared with germline, V lacks 5 bases and J lacks 2 bases; bases without a gene match: 8. Libraries were prepared through RT-PCR. Sequencer: Illumina HiSeq 2500. The public reads were run again by TCRdb, first through fastp at Q25 and then through MiXCR, and only productive beta chains were kept. Each entry is one CDR3 protein sequence, shown with its most common DNA and genes. This sample gives roughly 760,000 distinct CDR3 sequences in total; around 20% of them show up just once. The ten largest make up roughly 10% of the sample.

The chain couples TRBV7-9 to TRBJ1-1; 7 middle bases align to TRBD1. The source is a man aged 50 to 60 who received an inactivated influenza vaccine. Donor details come from another sample of the same person, matched by shared clones. The specimen was PBMCs from blood, collected 5 days after vaccination. The CDR3 is CASSRGQPGNTEAFF. The sequenced DNA is TGTGCCAGCAGCAGGGGACAGCCAGGTAACACTGAAGCTTTCTTT.